This is a list of T cell receptor beta chains from one sample in a study of T-cell reconstitution after alpha-beta-depleted transplantation in children. TCRdb independently ran MiXCR on the PCR reads; one entry per CDR3 protein. The sample records more than 300,000 distinct CDR3 sequences, around 16% being singletons. The sequences come from PBMCs, mostly from graft donor cells, collected 360 days after TCRalphabeta/CD19-depleted stem cell transplant. The source of these receptors is a male patient aged 2 to 10 who had a stem cell transplant for acute lymphoblastic leukemia, so the T cells may come from the graft donor. CDR3s include the opening cysteine and the closing phenylalanine or tryptophan. Each record gives: CDR3 length, clone size, J gene, D gene, V gene, CDR3 protein, CDR3 DNA. The D gene is left open where the match is weak. Size tells how often a clone was seen (once, few, many) or the class of an expanded clone, and some rows leave it out.

14,few,TRBJ1-5,.,TRBV28,CASRRQNSNQPQHF,TGTGCCAGCAGGAGACAGAATAGCAATCAGCCCCAGCATTTT
14,few,TRBJ2-5,.,TRBV5-1,CASSLVDMSETQYF,TGCGCCAGCAGCTTGGTGGATATGTCGGAGACCCAGTACTTC
16,.,TRBJ2-1,.,TRBV7-2,CASSSEITLPYNEQFF,TGTGCCAGCAGCTCGGAGATAACTCTGCCCTACAATGAGCAGTTCTTC
16,.,TRBJ2-1,.,TRBV29-1,CSVEDALARISSEQFF,TGCAGCGTTGAAGATGCCCTAGCAAGGATTTCCAGTGAGCAGTTCTTC
17,.,TRBJ2-2,TRBD2,TRBV7-3,CASSPGWGGPEYGELFF,TGTGCCAGCAGCCCGGGCTGGGGGGGTCCGGAGTACGGGGAGCTGTTTTTT
18,many,TRBJ2-3,.,TRBV7-8,CASSLDLFGASPPDTQYF,TGTGCCAGCAGCTTAGACTTATTCGGCGCCTCTCCGCCAGATACGCAGTATTTT
13,.,TRBJ2-5,.,TRBV10-3,CAISRDLEETQYF,TGTGCCATCAGTAGGGACCTTGAAGAGACCCAGTACTTC
15,.,TRBJ2-2,TRBD2,TRBV27,CASSLAGGSGGELFF,TGTGCCAGCAGTCTAGCGGGAGGTTCCGGCGGGGAGCTGTTTTTT
12,few,TRBJ2-3,.,TRBV11-1,CASGRATDTQYF,TGTGCCAGCGGAAGGGCGACAGATACGCAGTATTTT
17,few,TRBJ2-1,.,TRBV7-6,CASSLGHSVFSYNEQFF,TGTGCCAGCAGCTTAGGACATAGCGTCTTCTCCTACAATGAGCAGTTCTTC
14,.,TRBJ2-5,.,TRBV24-1,CATSDGQLTETQYF,TGTGCCACCAGTGACGGGCAGCTCACAGAGACCCAGTACTTC
13,.,TRBJ1-2,.,TRBV30,CAWRGRGEYGYTF,TGTGCCTGGAGGGGACGGGGAGAGTATGGCTACACCTTC
15,few,TRBJ2-7,.,TRBV20-1,CSAREGGRAAYEQYF,TGCAGTGCTAGAGAAGGAGGTAGGGCCGCCTACGAGCAGTACTTC
13,.,TRBJ2-5,.,TRBV7-9,CASRPWFGETQYF,TGTGCCAGCAGACCGTGGTTCGGGGAGACCCAGTACTTC
16,many,TRBJ2-1,TRBD2,TRBV28,CASSFPGLAGYNEQFF,TGTGCCAGCAGTTTCCCCGGACTAGCGGGTTACAATGAGCAGTTCTTC
17,.,TRBJ2-1,TRBD2,TRBV23-1,CASSPKSGRAGDDEQFF,TGCGCCAGCAGCCCTAAAAGCGGGAGGGCCGGAGACGATGAGCAGTTCTTC
16,.,TRBJ2-5,.,TRBV2,CASSEWGSAYQETQYF,TGTGCCAGCAGCGAGTGGGGGTCGGCGTACCAAGAGACCCAGTACTTC
15,many,TRBJ2-5,TRBD2,TRBV20-1,CSARVLAGVGETQYF,TGCAGTGCTAGGGTTCTAGCGGGAGTAGGAGAGACCCAGTACTTC
13,.,TRBJ2-4,.,TRBV6-2/TRBV6-3,CASSLGERHIQYF,TGTGCCAGCAGTTTGGGCGAGCGGCACATTCAGTACTTC
16,.,TRBJ1-2,TRBD1,TRBV12-3/TRBV12-4,CASRGTGGRINYGYTF,TGTGCCAGCAGGGGGACAGGGGGCAGGATTAACTATGGCTACACCTTC
13,few,TRBJ1-2,.,TRBV20-1,CSARDPGNYGYTF,TGCAGTGCTAGAGATCCAGGGAACTATGGCTACACCTTC
15,.,TRBJ1-1,TRBD1,TRBV28,CASSRQGADNTEAFF,TGTGCCAGCAGCCGACAGGGGGCGGATAACACTGAAGCTTTCTTT
12,once,TRBJ2-5,.,TRBV28,CASSLALLAQYF,TGTGCCAGCAGTTTGGCCCTACTGGCCCAGTACTTC
15,many,TRBJ2-7,TRBD2,TRBV20-1,CSARGPTSGRVEQYF,TGCAGTGCCCGCGGGCCCACTAGCGGTCGGGTCGAGCAGTACTTC
19,.,TRBJ2-6,TRBD1,TRBV12-3/TRBV12-4,CASSRDSWDISSGANVLTF,TGTGCCAGCAGTAGGGACAGTTGGGATATCAGCTCTGGGGCCAACGTCCTGACTTTC
17,.,TRBJ2-3,.,TRBV9,CASSVAPGVSGTDTQYF,TGTGCCAGCAGCGTAGCTCCGGGAGTATCAGGCACAGATACGCAGTATTTT
15,.,TRBJ2-7,TRBD2,TRBV6-2/TRBV6-3,CASSRRLAGFYEQYF,TGTGCCAGCAGCCGAAGACTAGCGGGATTCTACGAGCAGTACTTC
15,many,TRBJ2-1,.,TRBV5-1,CASRDQRKAYNEQFF,TGCGCCAGCAGAGACCAGCGGAAAGCATACAATGAGCAGTTCTTC
18,.,TRBJ2-1,.,TRBV11-2,CASSLLHSLASSYNEQFF,TGTGCCAGCAGCTTACTCCATTCTCTAGCGTCCTCCTACAATGAGCAGTTCTTC
15,few,TRBJ2-5,TRBD2,TRBV2,CASKGGRLTGETQYF,TGTGCCAGCAAGGGCGGGAGGCTCACGGGGGAGACCCAGTACTTC
15,.,TRBJ2-2,.,TRBV19,CASSIPGLHTGELFF,TGTGCCAGTAGTATCCCGGGACTTCACACCGGGGAGCTGTTTTTT
15,many,TRBJ2-1,TRBD2,TRBV5-4,CASSISGRVNNEQFF,TGTGCCAGCAGCATTAGCGGGAGGGTAAACAATGAGCAGTTCTTC
14,few,TRBJ2-1,TRBD2,TRBV12-3/TRBV12-4,CASSVASGGNEQFF,TGTGCCAGCAGTGTAGCTAGCGGGGGGAATGAGCAGTTCTTC
15,.,TRBJ2-5,TRBD2,TRBV7-9,CASSLRGLAGETQYF,TGTGCCAGCAGCTTACGCGGACTAGCAGGTGAGACCCAGTACTTC
15,.,TRBJ2-5,.,TRBV6-5,CASSSHGPPQETQYF,TGTGCCAGCAGTTCTCACGGACCGCCTCAAGAGACCCAGTACTTC
13,few,TRBJ1-2,.,TRBV7-9,CASSLGTDYGYTF,TGTGCCAGCAGCTTAGGGACAGACTATGGCTACACCTTC
13,.,TRBJ1-3,TRBD1,TRBV10-3,CAIRDRVGNTIYF,TGTGCCATCAGGGACAGGGTTGGAAACACCATATATTTT
17,.,TRBJ2-4,.,TRBV28,CASSIWGDRGAKNIQYF,TGTGCCAGCAGCATTTGGGGCGACCGGGGAGCCAAAAACATTCAGTACTTC
13,few,TRBJ2-1,.,TRBV12-3/TRBV12-4,CASRRVSYNEQFF,TGTGCCAGCAGGAGGGTGTCCTACAATGAGCAGTTCTTC
15,.,TRBJ2-7,TRBD2,TRBV28,CASSFIGLASYEQYF,TGTGCCAGCAGTTTTATCGGACTAGCCTCCTACGAGCAGTACTTC
16,few,TRBJ2-7,TRBD2,TRBV20-1,CSARGAGGRGGREQYF,TGCAGTGCTAGAGGTGCCGGCGGGAGGGGTGGTCGCGAGCAGTACTTC
14,.,TRBJ1-6,.,TRBV5-1,CASFFGRGSKTLHF,TGCGCCAGCTTCTTTGGCAGAGGTTCCAAGACCCTCCACTTT
16,.,TRBJ2-5,TRBD2,TRBV18,CASSPTLAGGRETQYF,TGTGCCAGCTCACCAACCCTAGCGGGAGGGAGAGAGACCCAGTACTTC
13,.,TRBJ2-3,.,TRBV5-1,CASSLEYWDTQYF,TGCGCCAGCAGCTTGGAATATTGGGATACGCAGTATTTT
15,many,TRBJ1-2,.,TRBV4-2,CASSQERAGSYGYTF,TGTGCCAGCAGCCAAGAAAGGGCCGGTAGCTATGGCTACACCTTC